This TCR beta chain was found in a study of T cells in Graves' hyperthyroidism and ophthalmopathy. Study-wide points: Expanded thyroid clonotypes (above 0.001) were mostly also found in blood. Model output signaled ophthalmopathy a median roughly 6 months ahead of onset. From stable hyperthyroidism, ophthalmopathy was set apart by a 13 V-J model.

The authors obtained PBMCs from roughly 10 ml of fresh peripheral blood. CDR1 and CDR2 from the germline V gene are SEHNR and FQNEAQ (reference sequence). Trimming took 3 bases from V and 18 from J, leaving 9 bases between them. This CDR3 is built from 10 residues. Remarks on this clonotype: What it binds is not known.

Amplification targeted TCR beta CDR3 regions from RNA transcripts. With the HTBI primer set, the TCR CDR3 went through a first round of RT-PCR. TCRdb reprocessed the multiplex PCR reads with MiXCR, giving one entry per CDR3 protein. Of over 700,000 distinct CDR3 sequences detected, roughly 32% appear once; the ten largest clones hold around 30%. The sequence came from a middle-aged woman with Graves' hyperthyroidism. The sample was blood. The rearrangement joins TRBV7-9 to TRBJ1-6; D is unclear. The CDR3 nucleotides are TGTGCCAGCAGCTTCTACCCCGACCACTTT. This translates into CASSFYPDHF.